This is a list of T cell receptor beta chains from one sample in a study of T-cell memory formation after mild COVID-19. TCRdb re-derived calls from the 5' RACE reads in MiXCR, one entry per CDR3 protein. The repertoire has approximately 490,000 distinct CDR3 sequences, roughly 22% of them found once; the top ten carry under 15%. Specimen: PBMCs or a T cell subset sorted from them (not recorded which). Source of these receptors: an adult woman who had mild COVID-19 (a few samples of this study predate the infection). Cell type and time point are not known. Each CDR3 is given with its conserved first and last residue. The D gene is left open where the match is weak. Size is stated for part of the rows, as once, few or many counts, or as a class when the clone is expanded.

. TRBJ2-1 few TRBV5-1 CASSFQPLWSLNEQFF TGCGCCAGCAGCTTTCAGCCCCTTTGGAGTTTAAATGAGCAGTTCTTC
. TRBJ2-5 . TRBV7-9 CASSWGHTETQYF TGTGCCAGCAGCTGGGGCCATACAGAGACCCAGTACTTC
TRBD2 TRBJ2-7 . TRBV6-5 CASSYSIGGGGYEQYF TGTGCCAGCAGTTACTCGATTGGGGGGGGTGGCTACGAGCAGTACTTC
. TRBJ2-1 . TRBV24-1 CATSAGTAAYNEQFF TGTGCCACCAGTGCTGGGACCGCCGCCTACAATGAGCAGTTCTTC
. TRBJ1-3 few TRBV11-2 CASRPTLWGPHSGNTIYF TGTGCCAGCAGACCAACCCTATGGGGGCCTCACTCTGGAAACACCATATATTTT
. TRBJ2-1 few TRBV5-1 CASSLSLASSGSEQFF TGCGCCAGCAGCCTATCCCTAGCTTCCTCCGGCAGTGAGCAGTTCTTC
TRBD1 TRBJ1-2 few TRBV27 CASSSGQGAAGYTF TGTGCCAGCAGTTCGGGACAGGGGGCTGCTGGCTACACCTTC
. TRBJ2-2 many TRBV7-8 CASSLAPGGNTGELFF TGTGCCAGCAGCTTAGCGCCCGGGGGCAACACCGGGGAGCTGTTTTTT
. TRBJ2-3 . TRBV7-3 CASSPVPSTPTDTQYF TGTGCCAGCAGCCCAGTCCCCTCCACCCCGACAGATACGCAGTATTTT
TRBD1 TRBJ2-1 few TRBV5-1 CASSLTGNEYNEQFF TGCGCCAGCAGCCTGACAGGGAACGAGTACAATGAGCAGTTCTTC
TRBD1 TRBJ2-7 . TRBV5-1 CASSRAGTGFPYEQYF TGCGCCAGCAGCCGAGCCGGGACAGGGTTTCCCTACGAGCAGTACTTC
TRBD2 TRBJ2-5 few TRBV7-2 CASSPGLFQETQYF TGTGCCAGCAGCCCGGGACTATTCCAAGAGACCCAGTACTTC